One T cell receptor (beta chain) is described in this entry. Antigen: not known. This record belongs to a study of tumor and adjacent non-tumor tissue in lung cancer. Study-wide background: Aged about 30 to 76 years, patients included 10 men and roughly 5 women with stage I to III disease.

This sample's RNA came from whole unsorted tissue. The normal lung tissue was taken more than 3 cm from the tumor edge. Overall study results and limits: Top 100 clones took a larger repertoire share in normal lung.

TCRbeta libraries were built with three rounds of nested PCR, modified from ARM-PCR. TCRdb ran MiXCR on the multiplex PCR reads and lists one entry per CDR3 protein. This sample has 85,000 to 130,000 distinct CDR3 sequences, with 50% to 70% found just once. The V and J ends lost 6 bases and 0 bases respectively, with 15 bases between them. The CDR3 spans 14 residues. The germline gives CDR1 SQVTM, CDR2 ANQGSEA. This chain uses TRBV29-1 with TRBJ2-7; TRBD2 is a possible D gene (5 bases). Input material: distant non-tumor lung tissue. This clonotype originated in a man aged 25-45 years with non-small cell lung cancer. In DNA form, the CDR3 reads TGCAGCGTCCCTGGAGGCACCGACTCCTACGAGCAGTACTTC. It codes for CSVPGGTDSYEQYF.